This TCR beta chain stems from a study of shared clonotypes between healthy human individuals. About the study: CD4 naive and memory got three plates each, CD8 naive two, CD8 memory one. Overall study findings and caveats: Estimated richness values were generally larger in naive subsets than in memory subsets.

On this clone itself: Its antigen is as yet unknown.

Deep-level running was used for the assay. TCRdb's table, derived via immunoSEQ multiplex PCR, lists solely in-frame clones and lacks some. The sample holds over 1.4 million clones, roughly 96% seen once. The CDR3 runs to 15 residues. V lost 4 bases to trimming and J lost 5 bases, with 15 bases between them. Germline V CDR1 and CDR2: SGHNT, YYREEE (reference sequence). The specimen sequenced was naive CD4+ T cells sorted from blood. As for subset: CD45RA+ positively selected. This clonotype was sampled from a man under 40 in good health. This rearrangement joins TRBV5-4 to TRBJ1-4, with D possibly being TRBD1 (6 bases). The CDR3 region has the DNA TGTGCCAGCAGCGCAGGGGCCCAGTCAAATGAAAAACTGTTTTTT. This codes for CASSAGAQSNEKLFF.